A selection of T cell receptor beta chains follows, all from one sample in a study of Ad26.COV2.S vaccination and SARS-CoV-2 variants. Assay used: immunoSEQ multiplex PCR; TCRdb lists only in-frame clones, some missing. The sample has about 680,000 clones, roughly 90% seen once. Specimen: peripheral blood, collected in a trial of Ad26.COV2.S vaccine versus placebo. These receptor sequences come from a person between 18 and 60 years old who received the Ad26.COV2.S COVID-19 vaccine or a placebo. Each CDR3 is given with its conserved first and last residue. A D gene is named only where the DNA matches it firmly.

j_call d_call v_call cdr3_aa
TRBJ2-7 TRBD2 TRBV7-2 CASSKGLAIDYEQYF
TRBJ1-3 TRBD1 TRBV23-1 CASSQLFRDRDGNTIYF
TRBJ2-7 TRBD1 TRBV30 CAWGGQGASYEQYF
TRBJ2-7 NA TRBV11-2 CASSLGMGDEQYF
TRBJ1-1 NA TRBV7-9 CASRKEGDVNTEAFF
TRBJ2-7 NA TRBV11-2 CASSLGLYSYEQYF
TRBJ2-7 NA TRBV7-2 CASSLGPFAYEQYF
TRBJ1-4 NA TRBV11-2 CASSLAEKLFF
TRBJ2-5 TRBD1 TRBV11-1 CASSPRQGGTQYF
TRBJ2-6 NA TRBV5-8 CASSQGTSGANVLTF
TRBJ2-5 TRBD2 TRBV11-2 CASSLAGGPETQYF
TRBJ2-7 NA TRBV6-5 CASCRGREGEQYF
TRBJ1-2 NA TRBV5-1 CASSLSKNYGYTF
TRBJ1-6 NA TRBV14 CASSRTPGTDYNSPLHF
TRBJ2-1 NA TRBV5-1 CASSFIGVGEQFF
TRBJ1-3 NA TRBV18 CASSPTVGTSGNTIYF
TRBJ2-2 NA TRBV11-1 CASSLAAYTGELFF
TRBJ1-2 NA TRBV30 CSWTDSNYGYTF
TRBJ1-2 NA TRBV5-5 CASSLGTGYGYTF
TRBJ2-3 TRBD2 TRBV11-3 CASSLIAGRLDTQYF
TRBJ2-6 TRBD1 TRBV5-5 CASSTLTGGTAGANVLTF
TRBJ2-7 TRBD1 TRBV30 CAWGGTGTYEQYF
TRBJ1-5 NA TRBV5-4 CASSFGGRQPQHF
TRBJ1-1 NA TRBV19 CATTVPGINTEAFF
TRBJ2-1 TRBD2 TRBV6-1 CASSEFPSGTSSYNEQFF
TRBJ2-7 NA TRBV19 CASSITGQRGQYF
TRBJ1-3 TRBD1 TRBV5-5 CASSLGNRGLSGNTIYF
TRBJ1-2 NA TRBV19 CASSQTYGYTF
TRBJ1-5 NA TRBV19 CASSTSHFSNQPQHF
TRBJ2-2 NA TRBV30 CAWSLARRTGELFF
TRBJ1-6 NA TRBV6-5 CASRWGIINSPLHF
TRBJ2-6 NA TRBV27 CASSPFLTGANVLTF
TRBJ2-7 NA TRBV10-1 CASSAGVSPNEQYF
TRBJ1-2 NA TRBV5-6 CASSFEGRGVNYGYTF
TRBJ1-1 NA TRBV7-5 CARSLFRRATEAFF
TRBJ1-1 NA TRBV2 CATTGWTEAFF
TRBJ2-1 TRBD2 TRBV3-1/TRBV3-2 CASSPPTSGSYNEQFF
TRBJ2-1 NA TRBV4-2 CASNSYLGGAHNEQFF
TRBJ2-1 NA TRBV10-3 CAISAGQIEQFF
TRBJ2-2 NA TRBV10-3 CAIRPATGELFF
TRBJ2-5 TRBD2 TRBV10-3 CAISERPRTSRGETQYF
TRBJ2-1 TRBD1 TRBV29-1 CSGGQVSYNEQFF
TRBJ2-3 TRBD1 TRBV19 CASSIIPTGASTDTQYF
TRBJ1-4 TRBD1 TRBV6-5 CASSPSTGIGEKLFF
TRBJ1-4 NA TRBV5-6 CASSPGVPNEKLFF
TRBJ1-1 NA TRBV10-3 CAISESQGTPEAFF
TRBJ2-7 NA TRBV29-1 CSVWDKIYEQYF
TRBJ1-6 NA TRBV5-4 CASRAKSGNSPLHF
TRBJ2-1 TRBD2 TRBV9 CASSTITSGSGNEQFF
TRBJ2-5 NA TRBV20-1 CSARVRRVLDF
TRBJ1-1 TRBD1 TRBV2 CASSEPGQGNTEAFF
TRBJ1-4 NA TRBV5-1 CASSAEGEKLFF
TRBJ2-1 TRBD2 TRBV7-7 CASSSGTSGNNEQFF
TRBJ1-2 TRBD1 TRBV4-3 CASSQYRGLVVDGYTF
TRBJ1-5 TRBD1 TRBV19 CASSSSYSGTASNQPQHF
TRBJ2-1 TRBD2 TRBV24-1 CATSDSSGRAYNEQFF
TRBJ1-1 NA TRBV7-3 CASSKQGRNEAFF